This TCR beta chain was sequenced for a study of Ad26.COV2.S vaccination and SARS-CoV-2 variants. Study in general: Donor allocation was to the COV1001 Ad26.COV2.S trial arm.

From germline, CDR1 is LGHDT and CDR2 YNNKEL (reference sequence). The V and J ends lost 7 bases and 5 bases, in that order; junction bases with no gene match: 7. The CDR3 is made up of 14 amino acids. Treatment specified: about 20 received Ad26.COV2.S at low or high dose, single or two shots; roughly five received placebo; per-sample allocation not given. Sampling occurred on day 63 after the first vaccine or placebo injection. Study-level results: While placebo recipients had lower spike-specific TCR breadth, vaccine recipients had more.

Only in-frame clones appear in the TCRdb table, and some are missing; sequencing was by immunoSEQ multiplex PCR. The sample yields roughly 350,000 clones, about nine tenths seen once. A note on this clone: Its specificity is not known.

This TCR was recovered from a person aged 18 to 59 who received the Ad26.COV2.S COVID-19 vaccine or a placebo. The chain employs TRBV3-1 (or the pseudogene TRBV3-2) and TRBJ2-1, with TRBD1 matching over 8 bases. The source was peripheral blood, collected in a trial of Ad26.COV2.S vaccine versus placebo. The CDR3 is CASNQGAAHNEQFF. The DNA of the CDR3 is TGTGCCAGCAACCAGGGGGCGGCTCACAATGAGCAGTTCTTC.